The TCR beta chain described here comes from a study of cytomegalovirus exposure and HLA in healthy donors. Whole-study findings and limits: It was confirmed in vitro that a few of the CMV-associated chains were specific for CMV antigens. The finding came from a later analysis; first-cohort TCR clusters tended to co-occur in the approximately 120 validation repertoires.

About this clone itself: Its antigen is not known.

Using immunoSEQ multiplex PCR, the repertoire was profiled, and TCRdb retains in-frame clones only, with some absent. The sample consists of 55,000 to 75,000 clones, around 92% of them appearing once. CDR3 length equals 15 residues. Germline loops: CDR1 MNHNS, CDR2 SASEGT. Losses at the gene ends were 4 bases for V and 3 bases for J; bases not matched to a gene: 4. Sequencing was done on a sample of PBMCs. The TCR sequence derives from a man aged 18 to 35 in good health and CMV-seropositive. This chain links TRBV6-1 with TRBJ1-4, with 8 bases aligning to TRBD1. CDR3 in DNA: TGTGCCAGCAGTGTTCAACAGGGGGCTAATGAAAAACTGTTTTTT. It is translated as CASSVQQGANEKLFF.